Each of the 15 T cell receptor beta chains below was sequenced from the same sample in a study of cytomegalovirus exposure and HLA in healthy donors. Vbeta (60) and Jbeta (13) primers were used in the PCR. Clones were read by immunoSEQ multiplex PCR, and TCRdb kept only the in-frame ones, dropping some. Of fewer than 120,000 clones listed, roughly 80% are singletons. Material: PBMCs. The receptors shown here come from a man younger than 45 in good health and CMV-seropositive.

J is TRBJ2-2 and V is TRBV27; TRBD1 is a possible D gene (5 bases). Trimming pared 6 bases from V and 3 bases from J, leaving 14 bases between. The CDR3 contains 15 residues. Germline CDR1 and CDR2: MNHEY and SMNVEV (reference sequence). As DNA, the CDR3 is TGTGCCAGCAGCCCCCCCGGACACGACACCGGGGAGCTGTTTTTT. It encodes CASSPPGHDTGELFF.

This clone was seen a handful of times. The chain combines TRBV5-6 with TRBJ1-1; no definite D call. Germline V gene sequence: CDR1 SGHDT, CDR2 YYEEEE. Trimming stripped 2 bases from V and 6 bases from J, with 11 bases between. The CDR3 has 13 amino acids. CDR3 in amino acids: CASSLEREAEAFF. The CDR3 coding sequence is TGTGCCAGCAGCTTAGAGAGGGAGGCTGAAGCTTTCTTT.

The chain recombines TRBV25-1 with TRBJ1-1; D ambiguous. Germline CDR1 MGHDK, CDR2 SYGVNS. The CDR3 is 13 residues long. The V end was cut by 7 bases, the J end by 8 bases, with 17 bases between. In DNA form, the CDR3 reads TGTGCCAGCACCCCCTTAGAGGCGCGGGAAGCTTTCTTT. It specifies CASTPLEAREAFF.

J is TRBJ1-2 and V is TRBV2, with 9 bases that match TRBD1. Germline V gene data show CDR1 as SNHLY and CDR2 as FYNNEI. V lost 5 bases to trimming and J lost 4 bases; unmatched junction nucleotides: 5. The length of the CDR3 is 14 residues. This CDR3 reads CASSIQGQGYGYTF. CDR3 DNA: TGTGCCAGCAGTATACAGGGACAGGGCTATGGCTACACCTTC.

To note about this clone: A junction end diverges from the germline sequence, so it may reflect a read error. The chain uses TRBV7-3 and TRBJ2-3; D is undetermined. From germline, CDR1 is SGHTA and CDR2 FQGTGA. This CDR3 is built from 13 residues. The CDR3 sequence is CAGSLSPADTQYF. The DNA of the CDR3 is TGTGCCGGCAGCTTAAGTCCTGCAGATACGCAGTATTTT.

This clone was seen ten or more times. This chain joins TRBV10-2 and TRBJ2-3, with TRBD2 identical over 9 bases. The CDR3 length is 15 residues. Losses at the gene ends were 3 bases for V and 1 base for J; bases not matched to a gene: 2. Germline V CDR1 and CDR2: WSHSY, SAAADI. CDR3 nucleotide sequence: TGCGCCAGCAGTGAATTAGCGGGGGGCACAGATACGCAGTATTTT. Its translation: CASSELAGGTDTQYF.

The CDR3 DNA reads TGTGCCAGCAGCTGGGGAGTAACAGGGGCACTCTATGGCTACACCTTC. Translating it yields CASSWGVTGALYGYTF. The rearrangement uses TRBV5-6 and TRBJ1-2; TRBD1 agrees at 7 bases. J lost 4 bases, V lost 3 bases, and 12 bases had no gene match. This CDR3 region has 16 residues. Germline V CDR1 and CDR2: SGHDT, YYEEEE. Looking up the rest from reference TRBV5-6 and TRBJ1-2 gives the full variable domain: DAGVTQSPTHLIKTRGQQVTLRCSPKSGHDTVSWYQQALGQGPQFIFQYYEEEERQRGNFPDRFSGHQFPNYSSELNVNALLLGDSALYLCASSWGVTGALYGYTFGSGTRLTVV.

The CDR3 is CASSPRLAGEETQYF. CDR3 DNA: TGTGCCAGCAGCCCAAGACTAGCGGGGGAAGAGACCCAGTACTTC. V is TRBV7-9 and J is TRBJ2-5; 12 bases align to TRBD2. CDR3 length: 15 amino acids. With 5 bases clipped from V and 3 bases from J, the junction kept 4 bases outside the gene matches. The germline CDR1 and CDR2 sequences are SEHNR and FQNEAQ (reference sequence).

This chain joins TRBV9 and TRBJ2-7; TRBD2 aligns across 8 bases. V dropped 4 bases and J dropped 2; count of bases not matched to a gene: 2. The CDR3 contains 13 residues. Germline V gives CDR1 SGDLS, CDR2 YYNGEE. For the CDR3, the DNA is TGTGCCAGCAGCCCCGGGGGGGCCTACGAGCAGTACTTC. Translated, it gives CASSPGGAYEQYF.

This sequence joins TRBV4-2 and TRBJ2-3; TRBD2 matches 9 bases. The germline V gene encodes CDR1 LGHNA and CDR2 YNFKEQ. Germline trimming cut 0 bases from V and 5 bases from J; bases unmatched to any gene: 9. The CDR3 is 17 amino acids. This chain's CDR3 is CASSQEVQRGAGDTQYF. CDR3 coding DNA: TGTGCCAGCAGCCAAGAGGTCCAGCGGGGGGCCGGAGATACGCAGTATTTT.

CDR3 coding DNA: TGCGCCAGCAGCTCGGGGACAGGGGCACGCACCCAGGCATATGGCTACACCTTC. Its protein product is CASSSGTGARTQAYGYTF. This sequence joins TRBV5-1 and TRBJ1-2, with 10 bases fitting TRBD1. This CDR3 has 18 amino acids. Germline CDR1 is SGHRS and CDR2 is YFSETQ. V lost 3 bases, J lost 5 bases, and 16 bases stayed unmatched.

The rearrangement uses TRBV10-3 and TRBJ2-5, with 7 bases identical to TRBD2. CDR1 and CDR2 from the germline V gene are ENHRY and SYGVKD. The CDR3 spans 13 residues. The V and J ends lost 7 bases and 5 bases, in that order; junction bases with no gene match: 7. This CDR3 reads CAINSAGGETQYF. The CDR3 DNA is TGTGCCATCAACTCGGCCGGGGGGGAGACCCAGTACTTC.

V usage is TRBV10-3 and J usage is TRBJ1-2, with 7 bases that match TRBD1. J was trimmed by 5 bases and V by 3 bases; bases with no gene match: 6. In germline, CDR1 is ENHRY, CDR2 SYGVKD. This CDR3 region has 14 residues. The CDR3 spells CAISDRGGRYGYTF. The CDR3 nucleotides are TGTGCCATCAGTGATAGAGGGGGCCGGTATGGCTACACCTTC.

This chain connects TRBV14 to TRBJ2-1; 9 bases line up with TRBD1. The V segment lost 5 bases and the J segment 9 bases; nucleotides outside the gene matches: 17. The CDR3 extends over 17 amino acids. Germline V gene lookup returns CDR1 SGHDN and CDR2 FVKESK. The CDR3 DNA reads TGTGCCAGCAGCGGAGGGCACAGGGGGCGCTTTGGATTTGAGCAGTTCTTC. Its protein product is CASSGGHRGRFGFEQFF.

The chain employs TRBV30 and TRBJ2-1; 9 nucleotides match TRBD1. The CDR3 consists of 15 residues. Trimming took 2 bases from V and 7 from J; bases not matched to a gene: 9. The V gene's germline CDR1 is GTSNPN and CDR2 SVGIG (reference sequence). For the CDR3, the DNA is TGTGCCTGGAGTCCCAAGGACAGGGGAGTAAATGAGCAGTTCTTC. This gives the protein CAWSPKDRGVNEQFF.